This T cell receptor beta chain was recorded in a study of control samples from healthy donors and cancer patients. This CDR3 is 10 amino acids long. The germline gives CDR1 MGHDK, CDR2 SYGVNS. Trimming cost V 4 bases and J 2 bases, with 0 bases left between them. Measured with immunoSEQ multiplex PCR; TCRdb has only the in-frame clones, and not every one. There are over 120,000 clones in the sample; roughly 94% occur only once, and 14% lies in the top ten. This TCR was recovered from a man aged 60-69 years with colorectal cancer. V usage is TRBV25-1 and J usage is TRBJ2-7; D uncertain. Sequencing was done on a sample of PBMCs. For the CDR3, the DNA is TGTGCCAGCAGTGCCTACGAGCAGTACTTC. Encoded protein: CASSAYEQYF.